This TCR beta chain was observed in a study of cytomegalovirus exposure and HLA in healthy donors. Findings of the study overall: The availability of immune exposure information extended only to CMV serostatus. Most TCR sequences were rare, but some public TCRs occurred in many donors. Among CMV-associated TCR beta chains, most appeared HLA-restricted in a later analysis. Presence/absence analyses rested on an assumption that sequencing depth was roughly uniform across donors.

CDR1 is SGHDT and CDR2 is YYEEEE in the germline V gene. V shed 6 bases, J shed 5 bases, and the junction held 10 bases outside the gene matches. The CDR3 consists of 14 residues. The PCR employed 60 Vbeta primers together with 13 Jbeta primers. Assay: immunoSEQ multiplex PCR; the TCRdb copy retains only in-frame clones and omits some. The listing contains around 140,000 clones. Notes on this clone: Its matching antigen is unknown.

Sequencing input: PBMCs. The TCR originated in a male donor in good health and CMV-seronegative. V and J are TRBV5-6 and TRBJ2-5; 7 bases match TRBD2. CDR3 sequence reads: CASNLPGLVETQYF. The CDR3 DNA follows: TGTGCCAGCAATCTACCCGGACTAGTGGAGACCCAGTACTTC.